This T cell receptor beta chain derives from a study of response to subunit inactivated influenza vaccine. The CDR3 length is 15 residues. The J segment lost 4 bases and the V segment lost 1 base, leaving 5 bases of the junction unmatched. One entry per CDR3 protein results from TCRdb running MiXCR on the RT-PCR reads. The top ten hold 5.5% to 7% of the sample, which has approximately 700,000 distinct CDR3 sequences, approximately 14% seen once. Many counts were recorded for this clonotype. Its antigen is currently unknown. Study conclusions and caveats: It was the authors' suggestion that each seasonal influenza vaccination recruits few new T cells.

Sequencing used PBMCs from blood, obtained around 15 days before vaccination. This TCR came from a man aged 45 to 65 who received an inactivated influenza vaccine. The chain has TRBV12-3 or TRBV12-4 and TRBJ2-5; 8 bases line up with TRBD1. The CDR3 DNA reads TGTGCCAGCAGTTTAGGGACAGGGATCGGAGAGACCCAGTACTTC. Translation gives CASSLGTGIGETQYF.